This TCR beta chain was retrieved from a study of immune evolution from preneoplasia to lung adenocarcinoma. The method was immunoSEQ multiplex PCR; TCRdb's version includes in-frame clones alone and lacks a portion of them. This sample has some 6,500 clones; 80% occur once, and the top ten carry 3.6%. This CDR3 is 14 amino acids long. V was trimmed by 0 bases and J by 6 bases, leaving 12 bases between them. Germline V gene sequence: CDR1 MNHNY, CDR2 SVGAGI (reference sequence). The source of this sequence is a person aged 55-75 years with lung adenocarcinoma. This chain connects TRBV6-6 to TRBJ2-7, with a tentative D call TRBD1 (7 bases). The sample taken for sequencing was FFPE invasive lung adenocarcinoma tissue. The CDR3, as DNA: TGTGCCAGCAGTTACTCTCAGGGGGGCGGCGAGCAGTACTTC. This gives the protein CASSYSQGGGEQYF.